Below, 31 T cell receptor beta chains from the same sample are listed, as sequenced in a study of T-cell memory formation after mild COVID-19. TCRdb reprocessed the 5' RACE reads via MiXCR and lists one record per CDR3 protein. The sample has over 130,000 distinct CDR3 sequences, more than 13% seen once. What was sequenced was PBMCs or a T cell subset sorted from them (not recorded which). The receptor set was obtained from an adult woman who had mild COVID-19 (a few samples of this study predate the infection). Cell type and time point are not known.

This clonotype was observed a few times. CDR3 residues: CAISESSATEAFF. DNA for the CDR3: TGTGCCATCAGTGAGTCGTCAGCCACTGAAGCTTTCTTT. The rearrangement links TRBV10-3 to TRBJ1-1; the D is unclear. Germline V gives CDR1 ENHRY, CDR2 SYGVKD. The CDR3 extends over 13 amino acids. Trimming took off 0 bases at V and 4 bases at J, with 6 bases between the two ends.

This clonotype showed up just a few times. This CDR3 is CSAETGGVSYNEQFF. As DNA, the CDR3 is TGCAGTGCTGAAACGGGGGGGGTATCCTACAATGAGCAGTTCTTC. The rearrangement uses TRBV20-1 and TRBJ2-1, with 8 bases lining up with TRBD2. The V and J ends lost 5 bases and 1 base, in that order; junction bases with no gene match: 7. The CDR3 covers 15 residues. Germline loops: CDR1 DFQATT, CDR2 SNEGSKA (reference sequence).

V gene TRBV9 combines with J gene TRBJ1-3; maybe TRBD1 (5 bases). V lost 2 bases to trimming and J lost 2 bases, with 14 bases between them. The CDR3 runs to 16 residues. Germline CDR1 and CDR2: SGDLS and YYNGEE. The CDR3 sequence: CASSVIRGLAGNTIYF. The CDR3 nucleotides are TGTGCCAGCAGCGTCATAAGGGGTTTGGCTGGAAACACCATATATTTT.

A few counts support this clonotype. The rearrangement uses TRBV4-3 and TRBJ2-1; 8 positions match TRBD2. The CDR3 covers 17 residues. The germline V gene has CDR1 LGHNA and CDR2 YSLEER. With 0 bases clipped from V and 4 bases from J, the junction kept 8 bases outside the gene matches. Here the CDR3 reads CASSQDSVAGLYNEQFF. CDR3 nucleotides: TGCGCCAGCAGCCAAGATTCAGTAGCGGGGCTATACAATGAGCAGTTCTTC.

The genes are TRBV6-5 and TRBJ1-2, with 9 positions matching TRBD1. V shed 2 bases and J 9 bases; nucleotides not matched to a gene: 10. In germline, CDR1 is MNHEY, CDR2 SVGAGI. This CDR3 comprises 15 residues. CDR3 in DNA: TGTGCCAGCAGTTACGAGACAGGGGGTACCGACAGCTACACCTTC. Translated: CASSYETGGTDSYTF.

The chain is built from TRBV6-2 or TRBV6-3 and TRBJ2-4; 9 nucleotides match TRBD2. The CDR3 is 16 residues long. V gave up 3 bases and J gave up 8 bases; unmatched junction bases: 11. Germline assignment: CDR1 MNHEY and CDR2 SVGEGT. The CDR3 here is CASSYGFGGGAHIQYF. CDR3 nucleotides: TGTGCCAGCAGTTATGGATTCGGCGGGGGGGCGCACATTCAGTACTTC.

The chain uses TRBV27 and TRBJ2-7; D is perhaps TRBD1 or TRBD2 (5 bases each). V was trimmed by 6 bases and J by 3 bases, leaving 21 bases between them. The CDR3 spans 16 residues. Germline values: CDR1 MNHEY, CDR2 SMNVEV (reference sequence). The CDR3 spells CASRSPHRDGIYEQYF. The CDR3 DNA follows: TGTGCCAGCAGGTCCCCCCACCGGGACGGGATCTACGAGCAGTACTTC.

This chain connects TRBV9 to TRBJ2-6; D ambiguous. V lost 3 bases, J lost 2 bases, and 18 bases lay in between. This CDR3 spans 18 amino acids. Looked up from germline, CDR1 is SGDLS and CDR2 is YYNGEE. Written as DNA, the CDR3 is TGTGCCAGCAGCGGACCCGGGCCCAATCCCGCTGGGGCCAACGTCCTGACTTTC. Translating it yields CASSGPGPNPAGANVLTF.

The chain employs TRBV7-9 and TRBJ1-3; tentative D call: TRBD1 (5 bases). This CDR3 spans 17 amino acids. V was clipped by 4 bases and J by 4 bases, with 20 bases between them. The germline V gene has CDR1 SEHNR and CDR2 FQNEAQ (reference sequence). This CDR3 reads CASSSPIGRADGNTIYF. CDR3 DNA: TGTGCCAGCAGCTCACCCATTGGCAGGGCAGACGGAAACACCATATATTTT. Together with reference TRBV7-9 and TRBJ1-3, the CDR3 gives the full variable domain: DTGVSQNPRHKITKRGQNVTFRCDPISEHNRLYWYRQTLGQGPEFLTYFQNEAQLEKSRLLSDRFSAERPKGSFSTLEIQRTEQGDSAMYLCASSSPIGRADGNTIYFGEGSWLTVV.

This clonotype was observed a handful of times. The chain employs TRBV5-1 and TRBJ2-1; D possibly matches TRBD1 or TRBD2 (5 bases each). Germline-derived CDR1 and CDR2 are SGHRS and YFSETQ. The germline V and J ends were trimmed by 0 bases and 8 bases, with 15 bases remaining between them. The CDR3 is made up of 15 amino acids. DNA of the CDR3: TGCGCCAGCAGCTTGGCCCCCGGGGCACCCCATGAGCAGTTCTTC. It is translated as CASSLAPGAPHEQFF.

This sequence joins TRBV4-2 and TRBJ1-1; possibly TRBD1 for D (5 bases). Germline V gene data show CDR1 as LGHNA and CDR2 as YNFKEQ. The CDR3 is 18 amino acids. The V and J ends lost 2 bases and 1 base respectively, with 20 bases between them. CDR3 in DNA: TGTGCCAGCAGCCAACATTGGACTTTACTACAGGCGAACACTGAAGCTTTCTTT. This translates into CASSQHWTLLQANTEAFF.

This chain links TRBV9 with TRBJ2-3, with D unclear. V was cut by 3 bases and J by 7 bases, with 9 bases left in between. The CDR3 is made up of 12 amino acids. Germline values: CDR1 SGDLS, CDR2 YYNGEE. The CDR3 DNA sequence: TGTGCCAGCAGCGCAGGTCCGAATACGCAGTATTTT. Protein: CASSAGPNTQYF.

This clonotype has a handful of counts. The genes are TRBV4-2 and TRBJ2-1; 9 positions match TRBD2. J lost 5 bases, V lost 9 bases, and 8 bases had no gene match. CDR1 is LGHNA, CDR2 YNFKEQ, per germline. The CDR3 covers 14 residues. CDR3 sequence (DNA): TGTGCCAGTTCTGGGCTAGCGGGGCACAATGAGCAGTTCTTC. Translated, it gives CASSGLAGHNEQFF.

This clonotype has just a few counts. The rearrangement uses TRBV12-3 or TRBV12-4 and TRBJ1-5; 8 nucleotides match TRBD1. This CDR3 region has 14 residues. Trimming cost V 5 bases and J 9 bases; bases outside gene matches: 9. The CDR3 DNA follows: TGTGCCAGCAGTAATTCAGGGGGCCCTGGGCCCCAGCATTTT. Translation gives CASSNSGGPGPQHF.

The rearrangement uses TRBV12-3 or TRBV12-4 and TRBJ2-7; D could derive from TRBD1 or TRBD2 (5 bases each). CDR3 length equals 15 residues. Trimming took off 6 bases at V and 2 bases at J, with 17 bases between the two ends. CDR3 nucleotides: TGTGCCAGCAGCCTACCTGGGACGCCGACCTACGAGCAGTACTTC. Amino acids: CASSLPGTPTYEQYF.

This clonotype was counted a few times. The chain carries TRBV29-1 and TRBJ2-1; perhaps TRBD1 as D (6 bases). CDR1 SQVTM and CDR2 ANQGSEA come from the germline V gene. Trimming left V 4 bases short and J 6 bases short, with 16 bases between. The CDR3 extends over 14 amino acids. CDR3 loop: CSVVGHGLSNEQFF. The CDR3 coding sequence is TGCAGCGTTGTGGGACATGGACTTAGCAATGAGCAGTTCTTC.

This clonotype was counted between two and nine times. The V call is TRBV12-3 or TRBV12-4, the J call TRBJ2-7; 8 bases map to TRBD2. V trimming: 5 bases; J trimming: 0 bases; junction bases outside the gene matches: 6. This CDR3 region has 15 residues. CDR3 protein: CASSPSGYSSYEQYF. The CDR3 nucleotides read TGTGCCAGCAGTCCTAGCGGGTACAGCTCCTACGAGCAGTACTTC.

In its sample, this clonotype was seen a few times. CDR3 region: CASSPRNTEAFF. The CDR3 DNA sequence: TGTGCCAGCAGCCCAAGGAACACTGAAGCTTTCTTT. The chain links TRBV6-6 to TRBJ1-1; D is ambiguous. V dropped 6 bases and J dropped 1 base, with 6 bases sitting between them. The CDR3 is 12 amino acids. The germline CDR1 and CDR2 sequences are MNHNY and SVGAGI (reference sequence).

V and J are TRBV4-1 and TRBJ2-5; 7 bases match TRBD1. Germline V CDR1 and CDR2: MGHRA, YSYEKL. This CDR3 region has 15 residues. The V and J ends lost 2 bases and 5 bases, in that order; junction bases with no gene match: 8. The chain's CDR3 is CASSQSTGYSETQYF. The CDR3 DNA follows: TGCGCCAGCAGCCAATCGACAGGGTATAGTGAGACCCAGTACTTC.

This clonotype was seen more than once but under ten times. The chain links TRBV27 to TRBJ2-3; D remains ambiguous. The germline V gene has CDR1 MNHEY and CDR2 SMNVEV (reference sequence). The V and J ends lost 7 bases and 0 bases respectively, with 17 bases between them. CDR3 length: 16 residues. The CDR3 nucleotides are TGTGCCAGCACCCTCTCAACGCCCGCTAGCACAGATACGCAGTATTTT. Protein product: CASTLSTPASTDTQYF.

This clonotype turned up a few times. This chain links TRBV9 with TRBJ2-7; the D gene is possibly TRBD1 (6 bases). The CDR3 sequence is 14 residues long. Germline V gene data show CDR1 as SGDLS and CDR2 as YYNGEE. Trimming pared 0 bases from V and 6 bases from J, leaving 13 bases between. This chain's CDR3 is CASSVGAGDGEQYF. The CDR3 DNA sequence: TGTGCCAGCAGCGTAGGCGCAGGGGACGGCGAGCAGTACTTC.

V is TRBV7-8 and J is TRBJ2-4, with D possibly called TRBD1 or TRBD2 (6 bases each). V was clipped by 6 bases and J by 4 bases, with 19 bases between them. Germline CDR1 reads SGHVS; CDR2 reads FQNEAQ. There are 16 residues in the CDR3. CDR3 loop: CASSLEGGLGKNIQYF. The CDR3, as DNA: TGTGCCAGCAGTTTGGAGGGGGGCTTAGGGAAAAACATTCAGTACTTC.

This clonotype came up many times. The chain carries TRBV9 and TRBJ2-3; no clear D gene. The CDR3 has 12 amino acids. V dropped 5 bases and J dropped 1 base, with 5 bases sitting between them. CDR1 is SGDLS, CDR2 YYNGEE, per germline. CDR3 residues: CASSVGTDTQYF. CDR3 sequence (DNA): TGTGCCAGCAGTGTGGGCACAGATACGCAGTATTTT.

This clonotype was counted between two and nine times. The rearrangement uses TRBV9 and TRBJ2-1; the D is unclear. The CDR3 runs to 11 residues. CDR1 is SGDLS and CDR2 is YYNGEE in the germline V gene. Trimming took 3 bases from V and 8 from J, leaving 6 bases between them. CDR3 in DNA: TGTGCCAGCAGCGCCGGGTATGAGCAGTTCTTC. It specifies CASSAGYEQFF.

A few counts support this clonotype. This rearrangement joins TRBV4-3 to TRBJ2-7; tentative D call: TRBD2 (5 bases). This CDR3 region has 14 residues. Looked up from germline, CDR1 is LGHNA and CDR2 is YSLEER. V lost 0 bases and J lost 6, with 12 bases in between. CDR3 sequence: CASSQEDSGIEQYF. DNA of the CDR3: TGCGCCAGCAGCCAAGAAGATTCGGGAATCGAGCAGTACTTC.

This chain uses TRBV12-3 or TRBV12-4 with TRBJ2-1, with D hard to call. There are 13 residues in the CDR3. With 4 bases removed from V and 4 bases from J, the gap between germline ends came to 8 bases. The DNA for the CDR3 is TGTGCCAGCAGTTCGGACGGATACAATGAGCAGTTCTTC. The encoded protein is CASSSDGYNEQFF.

This clonotype was found many times. The rearrangement uses TRBV12-3 or TRBV12-4 and TRBJ2-5, with 9 positions matching TRBD2. The CDR3 consists of 15 residues. The ends lost 6 bases at V and 5 bases at J; junction bases unmatched: 10. The DNA for the CDR3 is TGTGCCAGCAGGGATAGCGGGGGAGGCTCTGAGACCCAGTACTTC. It encodes CASRDSGGGSETQYF.

The genes are TRBV7-2 and TRBJ1-2, with 7 bases aligning to TRBD1. The CDR3 spans 14 residues. V lost 5 bases, J lost 3 bases, and 6 bases stayed unmatched. The germline V gene has CDR1 SGHTA and CDR2 FQGNSA. CDR3 loop: CASSGWQGDYGYTF. The CDR3 DNA sequence: TGTGCCAGCAGCGGATGGCAGGGGGACTATGGCTACACCTTC.

The chain recombines TRBV4-1 with TRBJ2-3; TRBD2 agrees at 7 bases. This CDR3 has 14 amino acids. Looked up from germline, CDR1 is MGHRA and CDR2 is YSYEKL. V dropped 1 base and J dropped 5; count of bases not matched to a gene: 3. CDR3 nucleotide sequence: TGCGCCAGCAGCCAAGCGGGGGGATTAGATACGCAGTATTTT. Translating gives CASSQAGGLDTQYF.

This clonotype was seen more than once but under ten times. The V gene is TRBV6-2 or TRBV6-3, the J gene TRBJ2-7; 11 bases map to TRBD2. The V and J ends lost 2 bases and 2 bases, in that order; junction bases with no gene match: 5. CDR1 is MNHEY, CDR2 SVGEGT, per germline. This CDR3 has 16 amino acids. As DNA, the CDR3 is TGTGCCAGCAGTTACACCGTAGCGGGAGGGACCTACGAGCAGTACTTC. This encodes CASSYTVAGGTYEQYF.

The genes are TRBV4-3 and TRBJ1-2; D unclear. The V gene's germline CDR1 is LGHNA and CDR2 YSLEER. V lost 0 bases to trimming and J lost 2 bases, with 13 bases between them. There are 16 residues in the CDR3. CDR3: CASSQDLGGRNYGYTF. For the CDR3, the DNA is TGCGCCAGCAGCCAAGATTTAGGTGGGAGGAACTATGGCTACACCTTC.